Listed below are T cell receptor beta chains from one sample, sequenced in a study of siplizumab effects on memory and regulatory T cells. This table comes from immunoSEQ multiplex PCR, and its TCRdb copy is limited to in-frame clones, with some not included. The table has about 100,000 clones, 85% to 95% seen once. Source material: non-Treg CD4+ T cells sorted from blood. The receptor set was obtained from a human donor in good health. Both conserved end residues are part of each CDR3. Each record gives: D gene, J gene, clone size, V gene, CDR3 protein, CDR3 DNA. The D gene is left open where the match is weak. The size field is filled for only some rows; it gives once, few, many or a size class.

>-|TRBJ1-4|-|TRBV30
CAWHPGGSEKLFF
TGTGCCTGGCACCCTGGGGGGAGTGAAAAACTGTTTTTT
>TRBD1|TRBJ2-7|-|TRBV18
CASSRRTGDEQYF
TGTGCCAGCTCGAGGAGGACAGGGGACGAGCAGTACTTC
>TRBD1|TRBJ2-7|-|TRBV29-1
CSVDMGQGSYEQYF
TGCAGCGTTGATATGGGACAGGGGTCCTACGAGCAGTACTTC
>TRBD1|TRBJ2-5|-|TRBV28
CASSSTFVRQGKETQYF
TGTGCCAGCAGTTCTACCTTCGTCCGACAGGGTAAAGAGACCCAGTACTTC
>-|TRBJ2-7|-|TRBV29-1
CSVEEKGTPRQYF
TGCAGCGTTGAAGAGAAAGGGACACCCCGGCAGTACTTC
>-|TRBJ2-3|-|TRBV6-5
CASSYSRPDTDTQYF
TGTGCCAGCAGTTACTCGAGGCCGGACACAGATACGCAGTATTTT
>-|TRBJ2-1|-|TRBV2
CATRQDTYNEQFF
TGTGCCACCAGACAGGACACCTACAATGAGCAGTTCTTC
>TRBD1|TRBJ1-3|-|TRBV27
CASSSSGQLSGNTIYF
TGTGCCAGCAGTTCGTCGGGACAGCTCTCTGGAAACACCATATATTTT
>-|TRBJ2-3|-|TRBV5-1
CASSSGVDTQYF
TGCGCCAGCAGCTCAGGGGTGGATACGCAGTATTTT
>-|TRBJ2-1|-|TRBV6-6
CASSYPIGSSPNEQFF
TGTGCCAGCAGTTACCCGATTGGGAGTAGTCCCAATGAGCAGTTCTTC
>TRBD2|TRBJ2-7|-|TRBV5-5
CASSLPNSGTSGSPLGEQYF
TGTGCCAGCAGCTTGCCTAATTCCGGGACTAGCGGGAGCCCGTTGGGGGAGCAGTACTTC
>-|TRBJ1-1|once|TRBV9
CASSVEGALNTEAFF
TGTGCCAGCAGCGTAGAGGGAGCCTTGAACACTGAAGCTTTCTTT
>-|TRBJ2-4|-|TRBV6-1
CASSEVRNIQYF
TGTGCCAGCAGTGAAGTGAGGAACATTCAGTACTTC
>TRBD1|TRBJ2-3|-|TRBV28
CASSPTGGTDTQYF
TGTGCCAGCAGCCCGACAGGGGGCACAGATACGCAGTATTTT
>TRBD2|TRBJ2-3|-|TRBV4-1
CASSQGLAGGKRGDTQYF
TGCGCCAGCAGCCAAGGGCTAGCGGGAGGAAAGCGTGGAGATACGCAGTATTTT
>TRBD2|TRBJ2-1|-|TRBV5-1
CASSLAGLAGANEQFF
TGCGCCAGCAGCTTGGCCGGACTAGCGGGCGCAAATGAGCAGTTCTTC